This T cell receptor beta chain was sequenced during a study of Graves' ophthalmopathy and Graves' hyperthyroidism. Between the trimmed V and J ends, which lost 1 base and 6 bases, there was a span of 21 bases. The CDR3 has 17 residues. The authors amplified TCR beta CDR3 regions from RNA transcripts. The first round was an RT-PCR with HTBI primers, and the second round was a multiplex PCR. Via MiXCR, TCRdb re-called the multiplex PCR reads, giving one row per CDR3 protein. Among more than 150,000 distinct CDR3 sequences listed, 30% to 45% were seen once. J is TRBJ1-1 and V is TRBV12-3 or TRBV12-4, with D uncertain. The sequence derives from a woman between 40 and 55 years old with Graves' ophthalmopathy. The sample taken for sequencing was peripheral blood. CDR3 in DNA: TGTGCCAGCAGTTTAGAAGGTAGTATCGACTGGATGGCTGAAGCTTTCTTT. Residues: CASSLEGSIDWMAEAFF.